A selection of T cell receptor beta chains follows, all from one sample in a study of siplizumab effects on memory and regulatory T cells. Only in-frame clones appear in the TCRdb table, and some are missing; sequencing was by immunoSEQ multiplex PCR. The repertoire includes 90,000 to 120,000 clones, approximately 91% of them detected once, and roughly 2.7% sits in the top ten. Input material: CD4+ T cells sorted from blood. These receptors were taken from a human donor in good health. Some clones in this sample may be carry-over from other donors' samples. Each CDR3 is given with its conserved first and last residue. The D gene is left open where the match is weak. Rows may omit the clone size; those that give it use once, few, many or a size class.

CASSNWGYEQYF | TGTGCCAGCAGCAATTGGGGCTACGAGCAGTACTTC | 12 | TRBJ2-7 | NA | NA | TRBV11-2
CASRPRDRYGYTF | TGTGCCAGCAGGCCCCGCGACAGATATGGCTACACCTTC | 13 | TRBJ1-2 | NA | NA | TRBV6-6
CASSEATGVGEKLFF | TGTGCCAGCAGTGAAGCAACGGGGGTTGGGGAAAAACTGTTTTTT | 15 | TRBJ1-4 | NA | NA | TRBV25-1
CASSLQKGPDEKLFF | TGTGCCAGCTCACTACAAAAGGGTCCCGACGAAAAACTGTTTTTT | 15 | TRBJ1-4 | NA | NA | TRBV18
CASLRGMSEKLFF | TGTGCCAGCCTAAGGGGTATGAGTGAAAAACTGTTTTTT | 13 | TRBJ1-4 | NA | once | TRBV6-1
CSVEGLSGSYYEQYF | TGCAGCGTTGAAGGCCTTAGCGGGAGTTACTACGAGCAGTACTTC | 15 | TRBJ2-7 | TRBD2 | NA | TRBV29-1
CASSLYMNTEAFF | TGTGCCAGCAGCCTGTATATGAACACTGAAGCTTTCTTT | 13 | TRBJ1-1 | NA | NA | TRBV7-9
CASSEMVNRRKQYF | TGCGCCAGCAGTGAGATGGTTAATAGGAGGAAGCAGTACTTC | 14 | TRBJ2-7 | NA | NA | TRBV10-1
CASSIGSRWGSSQPQHF | TGTGCCAGTAGTATTGGAAGTCGGTGGGGAAGCAGTCAGCCCCAGCATTTT | 17 | TRBJ1-5 | NA | NA | TRBV19
CASSLDGARSREQYF | TGCGCCAGCAGCTTGGATGGCGCCCGCTCCCGAGAGCAGTACTTC | 15 | TRBJ2-7 | NA | NA | TRBV5-1
CASSLGQEVNTIYF | TGTGCCAGCAGCTTGGGGCAGGAAGTAAACACCATATATTTT | 14 | TRBJ1-3 | NA | once | TRBV5-4
CASSLDRDETQYF | TGTGCTAGCAGCTTAGACAGGGATGAGACCCAGTACTTC | 13 | TRBJ2-5 | TRBD1 | NA | TRBV7-7
CASSPHNGMNTEAFF | TGTGCCAGCAGCCCTCACAATGGGATGAACACTGAAGCTTTCTTT | 15 | TRBJ1-1 | NA | NA | TRBV16
CASSKWGSVSYNEQFF | TGCGCCAGCAGCAAATGGGGGTCGGTATCCTACAATGAGCAGTTCTTC | 16 | TRBJ2-1 | NA | once | TRBV10-1
CASSPSGAGRAIF | TGTGCCAGCTCACCAAGCGGGGCAGGGCGGGCGATCTTC | 13 | TRBJ2-7 | TRBD2 | NA | TRBV18
CSALKGTGRETQYF | TGCAGCGCGTTGAAGGGGACAGGGAGAGAGACCCAGTACTTC | 14 | TRBJ2-5 | TRBD1 | few | TRBV29-1
CASSPRGSNQPQHF | TGTGCCAGTAGTCCCAGGGGAAGCAATCAGCCCCAGCATTTT | 14 | TRBJ1-5 | NA | NA | TRBV19
CASSSPYMGNTEAFF | TGTGCCAGCAGCTCCCCGTATATGGGGAACACTGAAGCTTTCTTT | 15 | TRBJ1-1 | NA | NA | TRBV7-2
CAINQDRGAHEQYF | TGTGCCATCAATCAGGACAGGGGCGCCCACGAGCAGTACTTC | 14 | TRBJ2-7 | TRBD1 | NA | TRBV10-3
CASSWQGEDTQYF | TGTGCCAGCAGCTGGCAGGGGGAAGATACGCAGTATTTT | 13 | TRBJ2-3 | TRBD1 | NA | TRBV7-3
CSVPRGGQYF | TGCAGTGTCCCTAGGGGCGGGCAGTACTTC | 10 | TRBJ2-7 | NA | NA | TRBV20-1
CASSVTSSMYNEQFF | TGTGCCAGCAGCGTGACATCTAGCATGTACAATGAGCAGTTCTTC | 15 | TRBJ2-1 | NA | NA | TRBV9
CTSSHRTGYSTYGYTF | TGCACCAGCAGCCACCGGACAGGGTATTCTACCTATGGCTACACCTTC | 16 | TRBJ1-2 | NA | NA | TRBV1
CASSKSGMEPYEQYF | TGTGCCAGCAGCAAATCCGGGATGGAACCCTACGAGCAGTACTTC | 15 | TRBJ2-7 | NA | NA | TRBV7-3